This TCR beta chain was retrieved from a study of blood T cell repertoires in COVID-19 (TCRdb year 2020). With respect to the entire study: Samples from collaborators originated in the United States, Italy and Spain and spanned both the acute and convalescent phases of COVID-19. The prospective study material was composed of cDNA or gDNA derived from T cells, B-cell-depleted T cells, or PBMCs. A freely available public database, intended as a resource for researchers studying the immune response to SARS-CoV-2, is where the repertoires were released. The sample metadata nearly always contained a de-identified subject ID, COVID-19 status, age in years and sex. Where available, HLA class I and class II types were obtained from metadata supplied by the sample provider rather than from assay-based typing. Samples came from the ongoing ImmuneRACE study (first 160 participants) plus 1,254 subjects from 6 global collaborators. Deeply sampled blood TCRbeta repertoires from subjects exposed to, actively infected with, or recovered from COVID-19 were included in the dataset. Study-wide findings and limitations: The amount of clinical and demographic metadata varied by source and participant and was provided uncurated.

TCRbeta CDR3 regions were amplified from genomic DNA by means of the immunoSEQ Assay, a bias-controlled multiplex PCR. In the paper's pipeline: The number of nucleated cells in each sample was estimated from the amplification of reference gene primers within the assay. To quantify the absolute abundance of each unique TCRbeta CDR3 rearrangement, sequence reads were collapsed and filtered. Productive Simpson clonality was computed per sample as the square root of Simpson's diversity index over productive rearrangements. TCRdb holds this immuneACCESS table with in-frame rearrangements only. Some clones are missing; in checked studies, unresolved V genes explain under half, and the rest has no known cause. V and J calls and clone size are copied from that table; D and trimming were computed from the DNA. Recorded for this sample are roughly 62,000 clones; 80% to 85% of them occurred a single time. Jointly, the top ten make up 9.5% to 13% of the sample.

From a lookup of the germline V gene (reference sequence), CDR1 and CDR2 are SEHNR and FQNEAQ. Trimming leaves V shorter by 1 base and J shorter by 2 bases, with the junction holding 1 base beyond the gene matches. The CDR3 starts with the cysteine, ends with the phenylalanine, and has 15 residues. This entry keeps only the CDR3 DNA: 45 bases, framed from base 1. One collaborating source in Seattle enrolled patients while the patients were actively infected and followed the patients over time throughout the course of disease. Each collaborating institution followed its own protocols to collect whole blood in K2EDTA tubes. For TCRbeta analysis, collaborators shipped samples as frozen whole blood, isolated PBMCs, or DNA extracted from either of those sample types. A remark on this clone: Its antigen is unknown. Per-nucleotide qualities are absent, and no much larger clonotype sits a single base away.

Sequenced: peripheral blood. This receptor was identified in a man aged 25-40 years with COVID-19, enrolled during active disease. The rearrangement joined TRBV7-9 to TRBJ2-5, and 10 junction bases match TRBD2. The CDR3: CASSLVLAGQETQYF. In nucleotide form, the sequence is TGTGCCAGCAGCTTAGTACTAGCGGGACAAGAGACCCAGTACTTC. The entire variable domain, with the stretches around the CDR3 drawn from the reference TRBV7-9 and TRBJ2-5 proteins, is DTGVSQNPRHKITKRGQNVTFRCDPISEHNRLYWYRQTLGQGPEFLTYFQNEAQLEKSRLLSDRFSAERPKGSFSTLEIQRTEQGDSAMYLCASSLVLAGQETQYFGPGTRLLVL.